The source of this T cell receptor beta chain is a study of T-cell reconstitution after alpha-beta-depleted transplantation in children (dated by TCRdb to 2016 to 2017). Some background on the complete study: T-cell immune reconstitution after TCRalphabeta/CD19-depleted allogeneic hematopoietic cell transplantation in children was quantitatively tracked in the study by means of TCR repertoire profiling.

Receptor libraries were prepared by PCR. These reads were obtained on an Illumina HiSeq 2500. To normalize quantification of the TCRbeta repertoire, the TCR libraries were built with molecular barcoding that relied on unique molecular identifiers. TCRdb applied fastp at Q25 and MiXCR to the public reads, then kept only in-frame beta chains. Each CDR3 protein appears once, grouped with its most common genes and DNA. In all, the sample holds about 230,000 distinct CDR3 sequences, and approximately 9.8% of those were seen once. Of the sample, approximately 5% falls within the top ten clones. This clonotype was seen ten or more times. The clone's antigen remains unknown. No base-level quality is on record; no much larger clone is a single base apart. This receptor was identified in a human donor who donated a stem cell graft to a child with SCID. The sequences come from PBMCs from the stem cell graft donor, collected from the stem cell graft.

The CDR3 region: CASSLGGQLQETQYF. The nucleotide sequence reads as follows: TGTGCCAGCAGCTTAGGCGGGCAGCTCCAAGAGACCCAGTACTTC. The receptor chain draws on TRBV13 and TRBJ2-5; no D gene can be assigned with confidence. CDR1 PRHDT and CDR2 FYEKMQ are derived from the germline V gene (reference sequence). The CDR3, from cysteine to phenylalanine, totals 15 residues. The CDR3 DNA has 45 bases and is translated from base 1. V is reduced by 0 bases and J by 1 base, leaving a spacing of 9 bases between them.